This T cell receptor beta chain is drawn from a study of shared clonotypes between healthy human individuals. Clones were sequenced by immunoSEQ multiplex PCR, and TCRdb holds only the in-frame ones, with some missing. The table has around 2.1 million clones, approximately 96% seen once. General observations from the study: Generally, naive subsets came out with larger estimated richness than memory subsets. Clonotypes shared by all four donors outscored non-shared clonotypes in generation probability.

From CD4+ cells came CD45RA+ naive and CD45RA-negative memory subsets. Notes on this clone: As yet, its antigen is unknown.

The TCR originated in a man between 18 and 29 years old in good health. Material for sequencing was naive CD4+ T cells sorted from blood. Documented subset: CD45RA+ positively selected.

This CDR3 reads CASSIVTGQGIGYEQYF. Here the CDR3 DNA reads TGTGCCAGTAGTATAGTAACCGGACAGGGGATTGGCTACGAGCAGTACTTC. The chain is built from TRBV19 and TRBJ2-7, with 9 bases identical to TRBD1. The length of the CDR3 is 17 residues. Germline lookup yields CDR1 LNHDA and CDR2 SQIVND (reference sequence). The V and J ends lost 1 base and 3 bases, in that order; junction bases with no gene match: 10.